This is a list of T cell receptor beta chains from one sample in a study of regulatory T cells in long-lasting Graves disease. From the multiplex PCR reads, TCRdb called clonotypes with MiXCR, one entry per CDR3 protein. The sample yields about 420,000 distinct CDR3 sequences, around 24% seen once. Source: peripheral blood mononuclear cells (PBMCs), taken when the disease was refractory, from a patient treated with antithyroid drugs. These receptor sequences come from a female donor with Graves disease. Both conserved end residues are part of each CDR3. The order of the fields is CDR3 length, V gene, clone size, D gene, J gene, CDR3 DNA, CDR3 protein. A D gene is named only where the DNA matches it firmly. Some rows have no size entry. The others give once, few or many, or a class for an expanded clone.

>17|TRBV4-2|-|-|TRBJ2-4
TGTGCCAGCAGCCCTGCTGGGGGGGGCACAGCCAAAAACATTCAGTACTTC
CASSPAGGGTAKNIQYF
>15|TRBV5-1|-|-|TRBJ2-5
TGCGCCAGCAGCTTGGCCTCCCAGGGAAGGGAGACCCAGTACTTC
CASSLASQGRETQYF
>15|TRBV7-9|few|-|TRBJ2-6
TGTGCCAGCAGCCAGTGGACGGCTGGGGCCAACGTCCTGACTTTC
CASSQWTAGANVLTF
>13|TRBV9|-|-|TRBJ2-7
TGTGCCAGCAGCAAGACTAGTTCCTACGAGCAGTACTTC
CASSKTSSYEQYF
>16|TRBV28|-|-|TRBJ2-1
TGTGCCAGCAGTGGAAATAGATGGAGCTCCTACAATGAGCAGTTCTTC
CASSGNRWSSYNEQFF
>14|TRBV5-1|few|-|TRBJ1-1
TGCGCCAGCAGCTTGTTAAGAGAGGGAATTGAAGCTTTCTTT
CASSLLREGIEAFF
>15|TRBV7-2|few|TRBD2|TRBJ2-7
TGTGCCAGCAGCATCCGACTAGCGGGAGTCGAGGAGCAGTACTTC
CASSIRLAGVEEQYF
>13|TRBV28|many|TRBD1|TRBJ1-1
TGTGCCAGCAGTATGGACAGGTACACTGAAGCTTTCTTT
CASSMDRYTEAFF
>16|TRBV27|many|-|TRBJ1-4
TGTGCCAGCAGTTTTCGGCAGGGAGGAGGTTATGAAAAACTGTTTTTT
CASSFRQGGGYEKLFF
>11|TRBV28|few|-|TRBJ1-1
TGTGCCAGTTCTGACCGATATGAAGCTTTCTTT
CASSDRYEAFF
>15|TRBV28|once|TRBD1|TRBJ1-4
TGTGCCAGCAGCAAACCCGGGACAGGAGGCGAAAAACTGTTTTTT
CASSKPGTGGEKLFF
>12|TRBV28|many|-|TRBJ2-7
TGTGCCAGCAGTTCTCGCCGGTACGAGCAGTACTTC
CASSSRRYEQYF
>15|TRBV30|few|TRBD1|TRBJ2-1
TGTGCCTGGAGTGGTGGGGACAGGGGACACAATGAGCAGTTCTTC
CAWSGGDRGHNEQFF
>15|TRBV19|few|-|TRBJ1-5
TGTGCCAGTAGTATATCCAGGGGTAGCAATCAGCCCCAGCATTTT
CASSISRGSNQPQHF
>14|TRBV19|-|TRBD1|TRBJ1-1
TGTGCCAGTAGTATTGGGACAGGGACCGGTGAAGCTTTCTTT
CASSIGTGTGEAFF
>14|TRBV28|-|-|TRBJ2-2
TGTGCCAGCAGTTTTCGAGGAATTACCGGGGAGCTGTTTTTT
CASSFRGITGELFF
>14|TRBV29-1|many|-|TRBJ1-2
TGCAGCGTTCACGAGTCCCCGGATAGCTATGGCTACACCTTC
CSVHESPDSYGYTF
>11|TRBV29-1|many|TRBD2|TRBJ2-5
TGCAGCGTTGGGGAGGGAGAGACCCAGTACTTC
CSVGEGETQYF
>14|TRBV10-3|many|TRBD1|TRBJ2-5
TGTGCCATCCGGGGGGACAGGGAACAAGAGACCCAGTACTTC
CAIRGDREQETQYF
>13|TRBV14|-|-|TRBJ2-7
TGTGCCAGCAGCCAACAGAGCTCCTACGAGCAGTACTTC
CASSQQSSYEQYF
>15|TRBV19|few|TRBD1|TRBJ2-2
TGTGCCAGTAGTGCGGTGACAGGGTTAACCGGGGAGCTGTTTTTT
CASSAVTGLTGELFF
>12|TRBV27|few|TRBD2|TRBJ2-1
TGTGCCAGCGGAATTTCACAGCGGGAGTGGTTCTTC
CASGISQREWFF
>13|TRBV7-8|few|-|TRBJ1-2
TGTGCCAGCAGCTTAGTTGGGGGAGGAGGCTACACCTTC
CASSLVGGGGYTF
>15|TRBV28|few|TRBD1|TRBJ2-2
TGTGCCAGCAGCTCTCCGGCAGGGGGCTCCGGGGAGCTGTTTTTT
CASSSPAGGSGELFF
>13|TRBV20-1|many|TRBD1|TRBJ1-5
TGCAGTGCTAGGACAGGGCGCAATCAGCCCCAGCATTTT
CSARTGRNQPQHF
>16|TRBV28|few|TRBD1|TRBJ2-7
TGTGCCAGCAGCCCTCCGGACAGGGTCATTTCCTACGAGCAGTACTTC
CASSPPDRVISYEQYF
>11|TRBV29-1|-|-|TRBJ2-7
TGCAGCGTTGAAGAGTCCTACGAGCAGTACTTC
CSVEESYEQYF
>13|TRBV9|few|TRBD2|TRBJ2-7
TGTGCCAGCAGCGTAGCGGGGGGGCCCGAGCAGTACTTC
CASSVAGGPEQYF
>11|TRBV7-2|-|-|TRBJ1-2
TGTGCCAGCAGCGGACGGGATGGCTACACCTTC
CASSGRDGYTF
>13|TRBV2|many|-|TRBJ2-7
TGTGCCAGCAGTGCTAATCTAGTTTCCGAGCAGTACTTC
CASSANLVSEQYF
>15|TRBV2|many|-|TRBJ2-7
TGTGCCAGCAGTGAGGTATTAGCGAGAGCCTACGAGCAGTACTTC
CASSEVLARAYEQYF